This is a list of T cell receptor beta chains from one sample in a study of human T cells and chemical hapten exposure. TCRdb processed the RACE reads anew with MiXCR; each CDR3 protein has one entry. Of tens of thousands of distinct CDR3 sequences in the sample, approximately 9.9% are singletons; the top ten hold 5% to 5.5%. This specimen was whole blood, taken in connection with sensitization to the hapten diphenylcyclopropenone (DPC). The source of these receptors is a woman aged 45-59 years with alopecia areata. Some clones in this sample may be carry-over from other donors' samples. Each CDR3 is given with its conserved first and last residue. Each record gives: clone size, V gene, J gene, D gene, CDR3 protein, CDR3 DNA. D genes are given only for firm matches. The size field is filled for only some rows; it gives once, few, many or a size class.

many	TRBV29-1	TRBJ2-7	TRBD1	CSVAPYGTGPYEQYF	TGCAGCGTTGCCCCGTATGGGACAGGGCCCTACGAGCAGTACTTC
many	TRBV18	TRBJ2-7	TRBD1	CASSHRTGGFEQYF	TGTGCCAGCTCACATAGGACAGGGGGGTTTGAGCAGTACTTC
many	TRBV7-9	TRBJ1-2	.	CASSPAVTRGGYTF	TGTGCCAGCAGCCCAGCCGTGACAAGGGGAGGCTACACCTTC
.	TRBV5-1	TRBJ1-1	.	CASNLGPRKNTEAFF	TGCGCCAGCAACTTGGGGCCAAGGAAGAACACTGAAGCTTTCTTT
many	TRBV18	TRBJ1-1	TRBD1	CASSPPRGPLVEAFF	TGTGCCAGCTCACCGCCCAGGGGGCCTCTAGTTGAAGCTTTCTTT
many	TRBV28	TRBJ1-1	TRBD1	CASSAPTGADHTEAFF	TGTGCCAGCAGCGCACCGACAGGGGCGGATCACACTGAAGCTTTCTTT
few	TRBV11-3	TRBJ1-1	TRBD1	CASSHRTGGVTEAFF	TGTGCCAGCAGCCATCGGACAGGGGGGGTCACTGAAGCTTTCTTT
.	TRBV20-1	TRBJ2-1	.	CSARGGVFKSYNEQFF	TGCAGTGCTCGGGGCGGTGTGTTTAAATCCTACAATGAGCAGTTCTTC
many	TRBV29-1	TRBJ2-1	.	CSYPQGSRNDEQFF	TGCAGCTATCCCCAGGGGAGCAGGAACGATGAGCAGTTCTTC
.	TRBV18	TRBJ1-5	.	CASSLRASSGNQPQHF	TGTGCCAGCTCACTCCGGGCAAGTTCCGGCAATCAGCCCCAGCATTTT
.	TRBV29-1	TRBJ2-4	TRBD2	CSVPGVAGGPSAKNIQYF	TGCAGCGTCCCTGGGGTAGCGGGAGGGCCTTCCGCCAAAAACATTCAGTACTTC
many	TRBV12-3/TRBV12-4	TRBJ1-5	TRBD1	CASSARDRGTWTQHF	TGTGCCAGCAGTGCCCGGGACAGGGGGACATGGACCCAGCATTTT
many	TRBV20-1	TRBJ1-2	TRBD1	CSERRGLGYTF	TGCAGTGAGCGCAGGGGGCTTGGCTACACCTTC
few	TRBV7-2	TRBJ1-5	TRBD1	CASSDRDRGLQPQHF	TGTGCCAGCAGCGACCGGGACAGGGGGCTTCAGCCCCAGCATTTT
.	TRBV12-3/TRBV12-4	TRBJ2-3	TRBD2	CASSSVGLAGATQYF	TGTGCCAGCAGTTCAGTAGGACTAGCGGGAGCTACGCAGTATTTT
many	TRBV5-1	TRBJ2-2	.	CASSLAGQNTGELFF	TGCGCCAGCAGCTTGGCCGGACAGAACACCGGGGAGCTGTTTTTT
many	TRBV3-1	TRBJ2-1	.	CASSPQTLGNEQFF	TGTGCCAGCAGCCCCCAAACATTAGGGAATGAGCAGTTCTTC
many	TRBV2	TRBJ1-1	.	CASRPDSMNTEAFF	TGTGCCAGCAGGCCGGACAGTATGAACACTGAAGCTTTCTTT
many	TRBV13	TRBJ1-1	.	CASSSPENTEAFF	TGTGCCAGCAGCTCCCCAGAGAACACTGAAGCTTTCTTT
few	TRBV2	TRBJ1-5	.	CASMAGVQPQHF	TGTGCCAGCATGGCAGGGGTGCAGCCCCAGCATTTT
many	TRBV6-1	TRBJ1-1	.	CASSEALGAVTEAFF	TGTGCCAGCAGTGAAGCCCTGGGGGCTGTTACTGAAGCTTTCTTT
many	TRBV7-6	TRBJ2-1	TRBD1	CASSGPGTADYNEQFF	TGTGCCAGCAGCGGGCCCGGGACAGCCGACTACAATGAGCAGTTCTTC
many	TRBV28	TRBJ1-3	.	CASSLRGRNTIYF	TGTGCCAGCAGTTTAAGAGGGAGAAACACCATATATTTT
.	TRBV29-1	TRBJ1-2	.	CSVRVVDGYTF	TGCAGCGTCAGGGTAGTTGATGGCTACACCTTC
many	TRBV5-1	TRBJ1-3	TRBD1	CASGLEGAPGNTIYF	TGCGCCAGCGGGCTGGAGGGGGCTCCTGGAAACACCATATATTTT
few	TRBV20-1	TRBJ2-7	.	CSARQGQSNYEQYF	TGCAGTGCTAGACAGGGGCAGAGCAACTACGAGCAGTACTTC
many	TRBV5-1	TRBJ2-7	.	CASSPVLAARTYEQYF	TGCGCCAGCAGCCCGGTATTGGCGGCGCGGACCTACGAGCAGTACTTC
few	TRBV7-2	TRBJ2-3	TRBD2	CASSFRSATSGGSDTQYF	TGTGCCAGCAGCTTTCGATCCGCAACTAGCGGGGGATCAGATACGCAGTATTTT
few	TRBV19	TRBJ2-1	TRBD2	CASSHAGGSPYNEQFF	TGTGCCAGCAGTCACGCAGGCGGGAGTCCCTACAATGAGCAGTTCTTC
.	TRBV4-3	TRBJ2-7	.	CASSQDPSYYEQYF	TGCGCCAGCAGCCAAGATCCTAGTTACTACGAGCAGTACTTC
many	TRBV7-9	TRBJ1-1	TRBD1	CASSYGTGGVGAFF	TGTGCCAGCAGCTATGGGACAGGAGGAGTTGGGGCTTTCTTT
many	TRBV27	TRBJ1-2	.	CASSAARLFNYGYTF	TGTGCCAGCAGCGCGGCACGGTTGTTTAACTATGGCTACACCTTC
many	TRBV11-2	TRBJ1-2	.	CASSLARTPSNYGYTF	TGTGCCAGCAGCTTAGCTAGAACACCCTCTAACTATGGCTACACCTTC
few	TRBV6-1	TRBJ1-5	TRBD1	CASSETLGQGRTQPQHF	TGTGCCAGCAGTGAGACCCTAGGACAGGGTAGAACTCAGCCCCAGCATTTT
.	TRBV10-2	TRBJ2-1	TRBD2	CASSSETSGRYEQFF	TGCGCCAGCAGTTCGGAAACTAGCGGGAGATATGAGCAGTTCTTC
.	TRBV7-2	TRBJ2-7	TRBD2	CASSSAGGSYYEQYF	TGTGCCAGCAGCTCCGCGGGGGGATCCTACTACGAGCAGTACTTC
many	TRBV5-4	TRBJ2-1	.	CASSLGGEREQFF	TGTGCCAGCAGCTTGGGCGGAGAGAGAGAGCAGTTCTTC
.	TRBV10-3	TRBJ1-4	TRBD1	CAISDRGPSNEKLFF	TGTGCCATCAGCGACAGGGGGCCCTCAAATGAAAAACTGTTTTTT
many	TRBV6-5	TRBJ1-2	TRBD1	CASGTGFHYGYTF	TGTGCCAGCGGGACAGGGTTCCACTATGGCTACACCTTC
many	TRBV11-3	TRBJ1-6	.	CASSSTNNSPLHF	TGTGCCAGCAGCTCGACCAATAATTCACCCCTCCACTTT
many	TRBV27	TRBJ1-2	.	CASSLSGGNYGYTF	TGTGCCAGCAGTTTATCAGGAGGGAACTATGGCTACACCTTC
few	TRBV20-1	TRBJ2-1	TRBD2	CSARTSGRDNEQFF	TGCAGTGCCAGGACTAGCGGGAGGGATAATGAGCAGTTCTTC
.	TRBV5-1	TRBJ2-2	.	CASSSGRGELFF	TGCGCCAGCAGCTCAGGGAGAGGGGAGCTGTTTTTT
.	TRBV15	TRBJ1-4	TRBD1	CATSRTGGWEKLFF	TGTGCCACCAGTAGAACAGGGGGCTGGGAAAAACTGTTTTTT